The next 16 T cell receptor beta chains were all read from a single sample in a study of shared clonotypes between healthy human individuals (dated by TCRdb to the early 2020s). Libraries were prepared through the immunoSEQ multiplex PCR assay. TCRdb holds this immuneACCESS table with in-frame rearrangements only. Some clones are missing; in checked studies, unresolved V genes explain under half, and the rest has no known cause. The sample profile shows hundreds of thousands of clones; about 98% of them were found once. The ten largest clones add up to 0.3% of the sample. CD8 naive samples were CD45RO-negative cells positively selected for CCR7, giving a CD45RA+CCR7+ population that excluded TemRA cells. The sequenced sample was naive CD8+ T cells sorted from blood. The cell subset or site tag for this specimen amounts to: CD45RA+CCR7+. These receptors all stem from a man aged 30 to 39 in good health.

V usage is TRBV18 and J usage is TRBJ2-5; 7 bases are shared with TRBD2. V shed 2 bases and J 2 bases; nucleotides not matched to a gene: 8. The germline V gene encodes CDR1 KGHSH and CDR2 LQKENI. This CDR3 contains 16 residues. The CDR3 here is CASSPFGLAGQETQYF. CDR3 bases: TGTGCCAGCTCACCATTTGGATTAGCGGGTCAAGAGACCCAGTACTTC.

The genes are TRBV7-9 and TRBJ1-4; tentative D call: TRBD1 (6 bases). The ends were cut back, 6 bases at V and 4 bases at J, with 18 bases in the middle. Germline lookup yields CDR1 SEHNR and CDR2 FQNEAQ (reference sequence). The CDR3 contains 16 residues. CDR3 region: CASRHTTGQINEKLFF. The DNA for the CDR3 is TGTGCCAGCAGACATACTACAGGACAGATTAATGAAAAACTGTTTTTT. Supplemented by reference TRBV7-9 and TRBJ1-4, the full variable domain reads DTGVSQNPRHKITKRGQNVTFRCDPISEHNRLYWYRQTLGQGPEFLTYFQNEAQLEKSRLLSDRFSAERPKGSFSTLEIQRTEQGDSAMYLCASRHTTGQINEKLFFGSGTQLSVL.

This clone was observed a single time. The chain recombines TRBV10-2 with TRBJ2-7; TRBD1 aligns across 10 bases. Per germline, CDR1 WSHSY and CDR2 SAAADI. The CDR3 has 15 residues. The V gene end was trimmed by 8 bases and the J gene end by 2 bases; junction bases not matched to a gene: 9. The CDR3 sequence: CASELGTGAAYEQYF. CDR3 sequence (DNA): TGCGCCAGCGAACTTGGGACAGGGGCCGCCTACGAGCAGTACTTC.

The chain carries TRBV19 and TRBJ1-1; TRBD1 might be the D (5 bases). The V end lost 7 bases, the J end lost 1 base, and 10 bases lay between the germline ends. Germline CDR1 LNHDA, CDR2 SQIVND (reference sequence). This CDR3 spans 13 amino acids. CDR3 sequence reads: CASTKTGNTEAFF. In DNA form, the CDR3 reads TGTGCCAGTACCAAAACAGGGAACACTGAAGCTTTCTTT.

The V gene is TRBV28, the J gene TRBJ2-1, with TRBD2 matching over 13 bases. Germline CDR1 is MDHEN and CDR2 is SYDVKM. V lost 6 bases, J lost 4 bases, and 18 bases stayed unmatched. The CDR3 is 20 amino acids. CDR3 sequence reads: CASSPGLAGVSKWGYNEQFF. The CDR3 DNA reads as TGTGCCAGCAGCCCTGGACTAGCGGGAGTATCGAAGTGGGGGTACAATGAGCAGTTCTTC.

This chain links TRBV5-5 with TRBJ2-7; no firm D call. Trimming pared 1 base from V and 6 bases from J, leaving 8 bases between. CDR1 SGHKS and CDR2 YYEKEE come from the germline V gene (reference sequence). CDR3 length equals 12 residues. The CDR3 DNA reads as TGTGCCAGCAGCTTGTCGAACGGCGAGCAGTACTTC. Translation: CASSLSNGEQYF.

The J gene is TRBJ1-2, the V gene TRBV10-3; 7 bases are shared with TRBD1. The CDR3 sequence is 14 residues long. Trimming at V came to 6 bases and at J to 4 bases, leaving 8 bases not matched to a gene. Germline V gene data show CDR1 as ENHRY and CDR2 as SYGVKD. The CDR3 loop reads CAISPGTVSYGYTF. DNA of the CDR3: TGTGCCATCAGCCCCGGGACAGTCTCCTATGGCTACACCTTC.

The genes are TRBV5-1 and TRBJ2-7; D might be TRBD2 (5 bases). Trimming shortened V by 2 bases and J by 1 base, and 19 bases separated the two germline ends. The CDR3 sequence is 17 residues long. Germline V lookup: CDR1 SGHRS, CDR2 YFSETQ. CDR3 DNA: TGCGCCAGCAGCTTTCTTGCGGGCCCTGAAGTTTCCTACGAGCAGTACTTC. The encoded protein is CASSFLAGPEVSYEQYF.

The chain has TRBV29-1 and TRBJ2-1; no clear D gene. In germline, CDR1 is SQVTM, CDR2 ANQGSEA. Trimming took 2 bases from V and 1 from J, leaving 9 bases between them. The CDR3 is 14 amino acids. The CDR3 loop reads CSVEPQWSYNEQFF. DNA for the CDR3: TGCAGCGTTGAACCCCAGTGGTCCTACAATGAGCAGTTCTTC.

The V call is TRBV7-2, the J call TRBJ2-3; D not resolved. This CDR3 comprises 16 residues. V was cut by 5 bases and J by 0 bases, with 15 bases left in between. Germline-derived CDR1 and CDR2 are SGHTA and FQGNSA. CDR3 in amino acids: CASSQHWASSTDTQYF. In nucleotides, the CDR3 is TGTGCCAGCAGCCAACACTGGGCGTCTAGCACAGATACGCAGTATTTT.

V usage is TRBV30 and J usage is TRBJ2-1, with D possibly being TRBD2 (5 bases). V lost 2 bases and J lost 4, with 12 bases in between. CDR3 length equals 14 residues. Germline V gives CDR1 GTSNPN, CDR2 SVGIG (reference sequence). CDR3 residues: CAWSQEGGYNEQFF. The DNA of the CDR3 is TGTGCCTGGAGTCAAGAGGGCGGGTACAATGAGCAGTTCTTC.

This clone was observed a single time. V is TRBV6-6 and J is TRBJ2-1, with TRBD2 matching over 8 bases. Germline-derived CDR1 and CDR2 are MNHNY and SVGAGI (reference sequence). This CDR3 contains 16 residues. J lost 5 bases, V lost 1 base, and 7 bases had no gene match. CDR3 sequence: CASSYLISGKNNEQFF. Written as DNA, the CDR3 is TGTGCCAGCAGTTACTTGATTAGCGGGAAGAACAATGAGCAGTTCTTC.

J is TRBJ1-5 and V is TRBV2; D is unclear. Germline CDR1 is SNHLY and CDR2 is FYNNEI. Trimming left V 2 bases short and J 7 bases short, with 9 bases between. This CDR3 is 13 amino acids long. The CDR3 nucleotides read TGTGCCAGCAGTGAATTAGGTGGGCAGCCCCAGCATTTT. This codes for CASSELGGQPQHF.

The CDR3 loop reads CASSVQLLGTDTQYF. The CDR3 DNA sequence: TGTGCCAGCAGTGTACAACTTTTGGGCACAGATACGCAGTATTTT. The chain has TRBV27 and TRBJ2-3, with D uncertain. CDR1 is MNHEY, CDR2 SMNVEV, per germline (reference sequence). Trimming removed 5 bases from V and 1 base from J, with 13 bases in between. The CDR3 totals 15 residues.

This sequence joins TRBV9 and TRBJ2-3; D unclear. Per the germline V gene, CDR1 is SGDLS and CDR2 is YYNGEE. Trimming took off 4 bases at V and 3 bases at J, with 15 bases between the two ends. This CDR3 has 15 amino acids. This chain's CDR3 is CASSLRRGFTDTQYF. CDR3 DNA sequence: TGTGCCAGCAGCCTTCGGCGTGGGTTTACAGATACGCAGTATTTT.

The chain employs TRBV5-8 and TRBJ1-1; perhaps TRBD1 as D (6 bases). Germline loops: CDR1 SGHTS, CDR2 YDEGEE. V dropped 3 bases and J dropped 2 bases, with 14 bases sitting between them. This CDR3 contains 15 residues. CDR3 loop: CASSSHRTVNTEAFF. The CDR3 DNA is TGTGCCAGCAGCTCCCATCGGACAGTAAACACTGAAGCTTTCTTT.